This T cell receptor (beta chain) stems from a study of human T cells and chemical hapten exposure. Whole-study context: Small pooled library volume differences mainly caused per-sample TCR yield variation.

The study's findings and limits: TCRs at high frequency, those above 1 in 1000, did not change with DPC sensitization.

A note on this clonotype: Its antigen remains unidentified.

Germline V gives CDR1 LGHNA, CDR2 YSLEER. This CDR3 comprises 14 residues. The V and J ends lost 4 bases and 3 bases, in that order; junction bases with no gene match: 5. As handled by the study authors: A typical sample had around 90,000 TCRs, with roughly 20,000 to 700,000 overall. TCRdb processed the RACE reads anew with MiXCR; each CDR3 protein has one entry. The V and J calls and clone size are TCRdb's, not the authors'. Here the sample spans 60,000 to 90,000 distinct CDR3 sequences, about 9.2% being singletons. The time point here: healthy volunteer bleed at 6 weeks. Unseparated into fractions, whole blood served as the source from which total RNA was extracted.

The sequence was collected from a female donor in good health. Some clones in this sample may be carry-over from other donors' samples. The V call is TRBV4-3, the J call TRBJ1-1; 7 bases match TRBD1. The specimen was whole blood. The CDR3 nucleotides are TGCGCCAGCAGCCCCAGGGGGAGAGACACTGAAGCTTTCTTT. Protein product: CASSPRGRDTEAFF.